The text below deals with one TCR beta chain. Its specificity is unknown. Two nested PCRs, about 16 and 10 cycles, amplified TCRalpha and TCRbeta cDNA. TCRdb re-called the 5' RACE reads, yielding one record per CDR3 amino acid sequence without DNA. This sample's table reports fewer than 550,000 distinct CDR3 sequences. This record comes from a study of monozygotic twins with inflammatory bowel disease. Whole-study results and caveats: IBD patients carried less diverse TCRbeta repertoires (inverse Simpson) than healthy co-twins. Twins with IBD had fewer clonotypes in common with others than healthy twins, particularly during disease activity.

Germline assignment: CDR1 ENHRY and CDR2 SYGVKD. CDR3 length: 14 residues. The sequenced sample was blood. The chain carries TRBV10-3 and TRBJ2-1. This clonotype was obtained from a human donor with ulcerative colitis or Crohn's disease, or a healthy co-twin of an affected twin (not recorded which). CDR3 in amino acids: CAISEGRVYNEQFF.